This T cell receptor (beta chain) emerged from a study of technical replicates of blood from a handful of donors. The ends lost 5 bases at V and 6 bases at J; junction bases unmatched: 8. Per the germline V gene, CDR1 is MDHEN and CDR2 is SYDVKM. The CDR3 is 14 amino acids. Repertoires were generated with immunoSEQ multiplex PCR, while TCRdb's copy carries only in-frame clones and drops some. Of tens of thousands of clones listed, 95% to 98% are singletons. The V and J genes are TRBV28 and TRBJ2-7; 9 positions match TRBD2. The clonotype originates from a human donor in good health. The sequencing sample was made of T cells isolated from PBMCs. This CDR3 is CASSIPGLAFEQYF. CDR3 nucleotides: TGTGCCAGCAGTATACCGGGACTAGCTTTCGAGCAGTACTTC.